These 21 T cell receptor beta chains share one sample of origin, sequenced in a study of blood T cells in healthy people across ages. Through a sample-barcoded 5' primer and a J-beta primer mix, a second PCR was run for roughly 6 to 12 cycles. TCRdb reprocessed the 5' RACE reads with MiXCR, giving one entry per CDR3 protein. In the table there are 900,000 to 950,000 distinct CDR3 sequences, about 27% of which are singletons. The same data also contributed to another study, on T cells of mothers and their children.

Sequenced input: blood. These receptor sequences come from a woman aged 40 to 50 in good health.

The chain couples TRBV20-1 to TRBJ2-1; 7 bases line up with TRBD1. Per the germline V gene, CDR1 is DFQATT and CDR2 is SNEGSKA (reference sequence). J was trimmed by 4 bases and V by 0 bases; bases with no gene match: 3. This CDR3 has 14 residues. The CDR3 bases are TGCAGTGCTAGAGAGGGACAGCGGTACAATGAGCAGTTCTTC. This translates into CSAREGQRYNEQFF.

At least ten counts were recorded for this clonotype. The rearrangement uses TRBV10-3 and TRBJ1-1; D not resolved. V was pared by 3 bases and J by 2 bases, with 7 bases between. The CDR3 consists of 13 residues. CDR1 is ENHRY and CDR2 is SYGVKD in the germline V gene. As DNA, the CDR3 is TGTGCCATCAGTGATGAGGGAAACACTGAAGCTTTCTTT. It is translated as CAISDEGNTEAFF.

Remarks on this clonotype: Because the CDR3's place on the DNA is in doubt, the DNA is left out and the CDR3 is given as listed by TCRdb. The chain carries TRBV21-1 and TRBJ2-3; the D call TRBD1 from the table was never checked on the DNA. TRBV21-1 constitutes a pseudogene. The CDR3 is 15 amino acids long, termini counted. CDR3 amino acids: CASSLPLFGGGTQYF.

This clonotype was seen more than once but under ten times. CDR3 bases: TGCGCCAGCTTCGAAGGACCAGCCAGCCAAGAGACCCAGTACTTC. Translating gives CASFEGPASQETQYF. The rearrangement uses TRBV5-1 and TRBJ2-5; no clear D gene. The V end lost 7 bases, the J end lost 1 base, and 17 bases lay between the germline ends. The CDR3 totals 15 residues. Germline values: CDR1 SGHRS, CDR2 YFSETQ.

V gene TRBV5-1 combines with J gene TRBJ1-2, with 8 bases aligning to TRBD1. The CDR3 is made up of 16 amino acids. CDR1 is SGHRS and CDR2 is YFSETQ in the germline V gene. With V trimmed by 2 bases and J by 2 bases, 8 bases remained unmatched. In DNA, the CDR3 is TGCGCCAGCAGCTTCTCCCTCGGACAGGGAAACTATGGCTACACCTTC. It encodes CASSFSLGQGNYGYTF.

This clonotype was seen ten or more times. CDR3 in DNA: TGTGCCAGCAGCATCGAATTCTACGAGCAGTACTTC. Translation gives CASSIEFYEQYF. The chain combines TRBV12-3 or TRBV12-4 with TRBJ2-7; no firm D call. The CDR3 sequence is 12 residues long. Trimming cost V 6 bases and J 3 bases, with 9 bases left between them.

This chain links TRBV6-1 with TRBJ2-7, with 9 bases fitting TRBD1. This CDR3 contains 15 residues. From germline, CDR1 is MNHNS and CDR2 SASEGT. The J segment lost 3 bases and the V segment lost 1 base, leaving 4 bases of the junction unmatched. The DNA of the CDR3 is TGTGCCAGCAGTGAAGTTACAGGGGGCTGCTACGAGCAGTACTTC. Amino acids: CASSEVTGGCYEQYF.

This clonotype has a handful of counts. This chain connects TRBV20-1 to TRBJ2-1; D is possibly TRBD1 or TRBD2 (5 bases each). V was shortened by 4 bases and J by 0 bases, with 7 bases between the two germline ends. CDR3 length: 13 amino acids. The germline V gene encodes CDR1 DFQATT and CDR2 SNEGSKA (reference sequence). The CDR3, as DNA: TGCAGTGCTAAAGGGACCTCCTACAATGAGCAGTTCTTC. Protein sequence: CSAKGTSYNEQFF.

This clonotype was found many times. The rearrangement uses TRBV10-3 and TRBJ2-7; D possibly matches TRBD1 or TRBD2 (5 bases each). Trimming removed 9 bases from V and 5 bases from J, with 14 bases in between. CDR3 length equals 12 residues. Germline assignment: CDR1 ENHRY and CDR2 SYGVKD. The CDR3 DNA follows: TGTGCCATAACCAGAGGGGTTGACGAGCAGTACTTC. Translation: CAITRGVDEQYF.

This clonotype was picked up many times. This rearrangement joins TRBV5-6 to TRBJ2-7; 9 bases map to TRBD1. Per germline, CDR1 SGHDT and CDR2 YYEEEE. V shed 4 bases, J shed 3 bases, and the junction held 5 bases outside the gene matches. The CDR3 sequence is 14 residues long. For the CDR3, the DNA is TGTGCCAGCAGCCCCCGGGACAGGGACTACGAGCAGTACTTC. This sequence encodes CASSPRDRDYEQYF. Drawing the rest from reference TRBV5-6 and TRBJ2-7, the complete variable domain is DAGVTQSPTHLIKTRGQQVTLRCSPKSGHDTVSWYQQALGQGPQFIFQYYEEEERQRGNFPDRFSGHQFPNYSSELNVNALLLGDSALYLCASSPRDRDYEQYFGPGTRLTVT.

This chain connects TRBV5-1 to TRBJ1-4, with D unclear. The V and J ends lost 0 bases and 8 bases respectively, with 11 bases between them. Germline CDR1 and CDR2: SGHRS and YFSETQ. The length of the CDR3 is 14 residues. In DNA form, the CDR3 reads TGCGCCAGCAGCTTGGACCCAAATAAAGAAAAACTGTTTTTT. It encodes CASSLDPNKEKLFF. The full variable domain, with the rest looked up from reference TRBV5-1 and TRBJ1-4, is KAGVTQTPRYLIKTRGQQVTLSCSPISGHRSVSWYQQTPGQGLQFLFEYFSETQRNKGNFPGRFSGRQFSNSRSEMNVSTLELGDSALYLCASSLDPNKEKLFFGSGTQLSVL.

V gene TRBV9 combines with J gene TRBJ2-1; D is undetermined. Germline CDR1 reads SGDLS; CDR2 reads YYNGEE. The V end was cut by 2 bases, the J end by 4 bases, with 16 bases between. This CDR3 region has 16 residues. As DNA, the CDR3 is TGTGCCAGCAGCGTCACGGTATTCGTAACATACAATGAGCAGTTCTTC. Residues: CASSVTVFVTYNEQFF.

About this clonotype: A much larger clone lies a single base off, so this may be a read error. The chain couples TRBV20-1 to TRBJ2-2; the match to TRBD2 covers 11 bases. The CDR3 length is 18 residues. The germline CDR1 and CDR2 sequences are DFQATT and SNEGSKA (reference sequence). J lost 3 bases, V lost 6 bases, and 15 bases had no gene match. Written as DNA, the CDR3 is TGCAGTGCCCCGGATCCTAGCGGGGGGTTCGCCGACACCGGGGAGCTGTTTTTT. Its protein product is CSAPDPSGGFADTGELFF.

The chain is built from TRBV5-6 and TRBJ1-1; TRBD1 is a possible D gene (5 bases). CDR1 is SGHDT, CDR2 YYEEEE, per germline. V lost 5 bases, J lost 8 bases, and 28 bases lay in between. The CDR3 is made up of 17 amino acids. This CDR3 reads CASSFGLGAGRGTEAFF. The DNA of the CDR3 is TGTGCCAGCAGTTTCGGGCTCGGGGCAGGGCGGGGCACCGAAGCTTTCTTT.

This rearrangement joins TRBV3-1 to TRBJ2-1; TRBD2 aligns across 8 bases. V was clipped by 0 bases and J by 2 bases; unmatched bases: 0. Looked up from germline, CDR1 is LGHDT and CDR2 is YNNKEL (reference sequence). This CDR3 has 15 amino acids. The CDR3: CASSQDGGAYNEQFF. The CDR3 DNA sequence: TGTGCCAGCAGCCAAGACGGGGGGGCCTACAATGAGCAGTTCTTC.

The table lists this clonotype with a count of one. The gene calls are TRBV5-1 and TRBJ1-6, with TRBD1 matching over 7 bases. V was pared by 3 bases and J by 10 bases, with 13 bases of the junction left unmatched. CDR3 length: 16 amino acids. The germline V gene encodes CDR1 SGHRS and CDR2 YFSETQ. The CDR3 DNA sequence: TGCGCCAGCAGCTCGACTGGTCCGGGACAGCTATCACCCCTCCACTTT. This translates into CASSSTGPGQLSPLHF.

This clonotype has just a few counts. The V call is TRBV18, the J call TRBJ2-5; D not certain. V lost 1 base and J 3 bases, leaving 12 bases between the germline ends. The CDR3 contains 15 residues. Germline values: CDR1 KGHSH, CDR2 LQKENI. The CDR3 sequence: CASSPQPGSKETQYF. Written as DNA, the CDR3 is TGTGCCAGCTCACCACAGCCCGGATCCAAAGAGACCCAGTACTTC.

In its sample, this clonotype was seen a few times. The V call is TRBV7-2, the J call TRBJ2-6; D not certain. Trimming took off 4 bases at V and 2 bases at J, with 6 bases between the two ends. The CDR3 runs 14 residues. Germline V gene data show CDR1 as SGHTA and CDR2 as FQGNSA. DNA for the CDR3: TGTGCCAGCAGCTCATCGCCTGGGGCCAACGTCCTGACTTTC. Its translation: CASSSSPGANVLTF.

The rearrangement links TRBV7-2 to TRBJ2-3; perhaps D is TRBD1 or TRBD2 (6 bases each). This CDR3 spans 13 amino acids. The germline V and J ends were trimmed by 4 bases and 11 bases, with 16 bases remaining between them. Germline values: CDR1 SGHTA, CDR2 FQGNSA. The chain's CDR3 is CASSWKGGRGQYF. CDR3 coding DNA: TGTGCCAGCAGCTGGAAGGGGGGAAGAGGGCAGTATTTT. Full variable domain (outside the CDR3, taken from reference TRBV7-2 and TRBJ2-3): GAGVSQSPSNKVTEKGKDVELRCDPISGHTALYWYRQSLGQGLEFLIYFQGNSAPDKSGLPSDRFSAERTGGSVSTLTIQRTQQEDSAVYLCASSWKGGRGQYFGPGTRLTVL.

V usage is TRBV20-1 and J usage is TRBJ1-1; tentative D call: TRBD1 (5 bases). CDR1 DFQATT and CDR2 SNEGSKA come from the germline V gene (reference sequence). V gave up 4 bases and J gave up 4 bases, with 13 bases separating them. This CDR3 contains 13 residues. In DNA, the CDR3 is TGCAGTGCTACCAGACAGCGGATCACTGAAGCTTTCTTT. This gives the protein CSATRQRITEAFF.

As regards this clonotype: The junction departs from germline at one end; a sequencing error may be responsible. The rearrangement links TRBV11-2 to TRBJ1-1; D is unresolved. Germline V gene lookup returns CDR1 SGHAT and CDR2 FQNNGV. The length of the CDR3 is 15 residues. CDR3 residues: CACSLLDQGNTEAFF. In DNA, the CDR3 is TGTGCCTGCAGCTTATTGGATCAAGGGAACACTGAAGCTTTCTTT.